The source of this T cell receptor (beta chain) is a study of Graves' ophthalmopathy and Graves' hyperthyroidism. This clonotype came up once. Antigen specificity is unknown. A much larger clone lies one base from this, so it may be a read error. Other autoimmune diseases, uncontrolled infections, pregnancy or lactation led to the exclusion of patients. Orbital computed tomography and thyroid ultrasound, along with TRAb, serum thyroxine and clinical symptoms, underpinned diagnosis. RNA transcripts were the template, and TCR beta CDR3 regions were amplified from them. First-round RT-PCR employed HTBI primers, with a second-round multiplex PCR after it. In TCRdb, the multiplex PCR reads were re-called with MiXCR into one record per CDR3 protein. Of 500,000 to 600,000 distinct CDR3 sequences listed, approximately 37% are singletons. Study conclusions and caveats: Ophthalmopathy progression prediction by the model yielded a sensitivity of roughly 67% and a specificity of around 72%.

The ends were cut back, 6 bases at V and 5 bases at J, with 16 bases in the middle. This CDR3 contains 14 residues. Germline V gives CDR1 MNHNY, CDR2 SVGAGI (reference sequence). The receptor's source is an adult man with Graves' hyperthyroidism. The chain combines TRBV6-6 with TRBJ2-5, with D possibly TRBD2 on 5 matching bases. The sample was peripheral blood or thyroid tissue (not recorded which). This CDR3 is CASREERLIETQYF. The CDR3 DNA reads as TGTGCCAGCAGGGAGGAGCGTCTGATCGAGACCCAGTACTTC.